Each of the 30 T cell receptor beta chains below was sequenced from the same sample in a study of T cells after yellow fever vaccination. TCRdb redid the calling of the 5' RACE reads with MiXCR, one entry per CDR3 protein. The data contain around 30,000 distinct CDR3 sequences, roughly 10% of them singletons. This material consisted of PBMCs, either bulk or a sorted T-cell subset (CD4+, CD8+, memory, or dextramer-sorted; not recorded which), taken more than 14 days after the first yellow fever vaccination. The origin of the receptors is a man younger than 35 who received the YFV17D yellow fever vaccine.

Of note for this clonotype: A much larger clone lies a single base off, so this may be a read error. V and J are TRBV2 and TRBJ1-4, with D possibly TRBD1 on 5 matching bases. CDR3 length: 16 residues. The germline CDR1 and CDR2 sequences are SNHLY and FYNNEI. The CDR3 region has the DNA TGTGCCAGCAACGGGGGTCTTCTCGCAGCTAATGAAAGACTGTTTTTT. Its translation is CASNGGLLAANERLFF. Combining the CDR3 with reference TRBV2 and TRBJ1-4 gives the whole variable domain EPEVTQTPSHQVTQMGQEVILRCVPISNHLYFYWYRQILGQKVEFLVSFYNNEISEKSEIFDDQFSVERPDGSNFTLKIRSTKLEDSAMYFCASNGGLLAANERLFFGSGTQLSVL.

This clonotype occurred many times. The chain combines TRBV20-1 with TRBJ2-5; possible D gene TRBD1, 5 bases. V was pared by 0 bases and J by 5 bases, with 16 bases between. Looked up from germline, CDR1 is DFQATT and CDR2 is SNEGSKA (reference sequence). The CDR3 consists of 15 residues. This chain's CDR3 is CSARDMGRGVETQYF. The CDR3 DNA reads TGCAGTGCTAGAGATATGGGGCGTGGCGTGGAGACCCAGTACTTC.

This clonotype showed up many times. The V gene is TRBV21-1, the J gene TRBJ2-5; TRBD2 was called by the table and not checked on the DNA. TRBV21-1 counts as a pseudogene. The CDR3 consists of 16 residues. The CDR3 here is CATPIRLAGGLETQYF. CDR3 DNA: TGTGCCACCCCAATTAGGCTAGCGGGGGGATTGGAGACCCAGTACTTC.

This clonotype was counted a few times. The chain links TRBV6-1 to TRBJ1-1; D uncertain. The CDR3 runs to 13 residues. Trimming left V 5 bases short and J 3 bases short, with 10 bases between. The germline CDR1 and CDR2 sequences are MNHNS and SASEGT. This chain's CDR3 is CASSPGWDTEAFF. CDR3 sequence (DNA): TGTGCCAGCAGTCCTGGGTGGGACACTGAAGCTTTCTTT.

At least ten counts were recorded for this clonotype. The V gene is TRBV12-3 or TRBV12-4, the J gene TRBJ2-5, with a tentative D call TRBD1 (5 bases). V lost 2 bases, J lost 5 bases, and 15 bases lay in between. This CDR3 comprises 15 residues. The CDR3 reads CASSLWTSGGETQYF. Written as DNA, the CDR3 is TGTGCCAGCAGTTTATGGACATCGGGTGGCGAGACCCAGTACTTC.

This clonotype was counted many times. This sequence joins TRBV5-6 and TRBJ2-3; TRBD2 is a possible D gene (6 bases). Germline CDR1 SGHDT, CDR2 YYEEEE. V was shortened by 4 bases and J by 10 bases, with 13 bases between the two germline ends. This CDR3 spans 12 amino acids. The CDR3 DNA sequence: TGTGCCAGCAGCCGGCCCGGCGGGGCGCAGTATTTT. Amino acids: CASSRPGGAQYF.

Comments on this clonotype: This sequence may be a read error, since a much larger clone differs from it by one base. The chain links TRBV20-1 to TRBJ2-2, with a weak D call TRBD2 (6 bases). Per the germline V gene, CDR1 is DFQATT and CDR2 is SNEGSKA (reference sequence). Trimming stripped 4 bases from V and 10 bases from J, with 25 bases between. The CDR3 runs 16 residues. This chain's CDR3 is CSAKSRDSNVPAELFF. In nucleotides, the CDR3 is TGCAGTGCTAAGAGCCGGGACTCCAACGTTCCCGCGGAGCTGTTTTTT.

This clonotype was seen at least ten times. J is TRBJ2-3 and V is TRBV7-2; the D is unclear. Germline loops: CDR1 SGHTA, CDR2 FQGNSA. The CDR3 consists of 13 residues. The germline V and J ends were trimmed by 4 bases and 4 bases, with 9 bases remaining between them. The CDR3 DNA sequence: TGTGCCAGCAGCTCGGGCCCTCCAGATACGCAGTATTTT. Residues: CASSSGPPDTQYF.

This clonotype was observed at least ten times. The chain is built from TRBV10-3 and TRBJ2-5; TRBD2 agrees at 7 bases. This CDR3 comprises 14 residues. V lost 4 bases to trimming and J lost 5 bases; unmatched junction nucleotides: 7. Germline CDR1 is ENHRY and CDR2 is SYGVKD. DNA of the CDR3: TGTGCCATCAGTGGCTGGGGGGGGGATGAGACCCAGTACTTC. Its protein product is CAISGWGGDETQYF.

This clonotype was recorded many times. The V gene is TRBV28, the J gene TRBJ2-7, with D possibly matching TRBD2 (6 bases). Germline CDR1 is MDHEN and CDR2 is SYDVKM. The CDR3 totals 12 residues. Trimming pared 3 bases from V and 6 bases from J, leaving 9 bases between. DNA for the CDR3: TGTGCCAGCAGTTTGAGGGAGGCCGAGCAGTACGTC. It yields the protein CASSLREAEQYV.

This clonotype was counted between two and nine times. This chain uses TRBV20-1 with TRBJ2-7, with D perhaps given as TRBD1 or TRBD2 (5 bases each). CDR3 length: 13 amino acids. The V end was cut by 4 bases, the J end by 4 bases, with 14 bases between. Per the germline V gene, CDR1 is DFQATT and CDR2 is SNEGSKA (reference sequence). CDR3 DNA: TGCAGTGCTACGCTCCGGGACCCTTACGAGCAGTACTTC. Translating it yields CSATLRDPYEQYF.

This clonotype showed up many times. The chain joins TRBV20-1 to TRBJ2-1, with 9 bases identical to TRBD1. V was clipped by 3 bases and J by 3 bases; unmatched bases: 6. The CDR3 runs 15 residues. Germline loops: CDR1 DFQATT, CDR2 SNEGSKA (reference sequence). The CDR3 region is CSASDGGQGYNEQFF. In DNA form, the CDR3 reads TGCAGTGCTAGCGACGGGGGACAGGGCTACAATGAGCAGTTCTTC.

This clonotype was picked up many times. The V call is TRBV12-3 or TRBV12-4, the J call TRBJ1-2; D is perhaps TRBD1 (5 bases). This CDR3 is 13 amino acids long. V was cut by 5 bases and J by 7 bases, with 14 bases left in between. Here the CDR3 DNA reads TGTGCCAGCAGTCCACAGGAGTTCCGTGGCTACACCTTC. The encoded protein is CASSPQEFRGYTF.

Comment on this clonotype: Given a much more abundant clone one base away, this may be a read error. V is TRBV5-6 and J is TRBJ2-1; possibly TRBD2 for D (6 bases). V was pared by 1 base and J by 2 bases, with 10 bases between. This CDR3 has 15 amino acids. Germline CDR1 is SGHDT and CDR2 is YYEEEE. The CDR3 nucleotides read TGTGCCAGCAGCTTGATGGGGGGAACCTACAATGAGCAGTTCTTC. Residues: CASSLMGGTYNEQFF.

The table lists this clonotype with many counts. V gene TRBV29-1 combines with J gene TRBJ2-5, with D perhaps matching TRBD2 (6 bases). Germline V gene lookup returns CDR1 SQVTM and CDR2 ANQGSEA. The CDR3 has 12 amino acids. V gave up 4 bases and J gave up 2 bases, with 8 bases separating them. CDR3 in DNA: TGCAGCGTTGCGGGACTGCAAGAGACCCAGTACTTC. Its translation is CSVAGLQETQYF.

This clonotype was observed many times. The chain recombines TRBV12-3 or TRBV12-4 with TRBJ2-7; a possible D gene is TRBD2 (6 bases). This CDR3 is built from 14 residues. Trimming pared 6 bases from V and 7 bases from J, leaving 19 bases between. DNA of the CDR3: TGTGCCAGCAGCCCGGGACTGCAAAAAGGGGAGCAGTACTTC. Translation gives CASSPGLQKGEQYF.

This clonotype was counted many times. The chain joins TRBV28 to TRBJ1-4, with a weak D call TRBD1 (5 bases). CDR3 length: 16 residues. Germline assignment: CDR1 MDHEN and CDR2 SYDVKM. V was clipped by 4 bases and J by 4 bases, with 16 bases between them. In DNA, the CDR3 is TGTGCCAGCAGTTGGCCGGGACGTCAGCTTAATGAAAAACTGTTTTTT. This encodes CASSWPGRQLNEKLFF.

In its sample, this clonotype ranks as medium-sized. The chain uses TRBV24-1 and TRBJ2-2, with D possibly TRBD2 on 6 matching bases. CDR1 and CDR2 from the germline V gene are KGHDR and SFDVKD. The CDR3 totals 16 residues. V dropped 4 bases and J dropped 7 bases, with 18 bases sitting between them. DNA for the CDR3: TGTGCCACCAGTGACCCTCGACGGGGGACCCACGGGGAGCTGTTTTTT. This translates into CATSDPRRGTHGELFF.

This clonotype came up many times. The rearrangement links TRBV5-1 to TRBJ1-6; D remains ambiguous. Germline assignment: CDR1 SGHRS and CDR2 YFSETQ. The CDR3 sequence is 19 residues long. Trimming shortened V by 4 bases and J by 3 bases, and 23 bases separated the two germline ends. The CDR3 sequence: CASSPGPRTLSFYNSPLHF. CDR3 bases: TGCGCCAGCAGCCCAGGCCCCCGGACCCTAAGCTTCTATAATTCACCCCTCCACTTT.

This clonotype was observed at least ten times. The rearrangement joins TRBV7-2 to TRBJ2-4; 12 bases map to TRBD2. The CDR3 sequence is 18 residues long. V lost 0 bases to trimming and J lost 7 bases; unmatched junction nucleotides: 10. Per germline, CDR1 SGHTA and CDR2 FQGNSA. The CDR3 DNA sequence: TGTGCCAGCAGCTTAGCGCTGTCGTCTAGCGGGGGGGCGAACATTCAGTACTTC. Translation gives CASSLALSSSGGANIQYF.

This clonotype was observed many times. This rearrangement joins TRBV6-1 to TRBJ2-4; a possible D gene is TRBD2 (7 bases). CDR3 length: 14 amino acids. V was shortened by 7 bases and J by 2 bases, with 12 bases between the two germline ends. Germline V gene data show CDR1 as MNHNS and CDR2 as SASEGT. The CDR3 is CASMGGPTKNIQYF. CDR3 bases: TGTGCCAGCATGGGGGGGCCAACCAAAAACATTCAGTACTTC.

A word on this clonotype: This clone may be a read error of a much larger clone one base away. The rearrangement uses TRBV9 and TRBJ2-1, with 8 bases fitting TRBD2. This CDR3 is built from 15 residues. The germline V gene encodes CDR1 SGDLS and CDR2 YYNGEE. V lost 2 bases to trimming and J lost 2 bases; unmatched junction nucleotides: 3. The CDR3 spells CASSVSGVAYNEQFF. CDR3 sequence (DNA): TGTGCCAGCAGCGTTAGCGGGGTGGCCTACAATGAGCAGTTCTTC.

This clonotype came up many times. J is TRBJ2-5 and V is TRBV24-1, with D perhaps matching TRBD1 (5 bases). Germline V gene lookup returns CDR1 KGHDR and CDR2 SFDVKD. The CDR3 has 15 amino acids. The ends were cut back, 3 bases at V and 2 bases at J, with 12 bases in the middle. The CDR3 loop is CATSDAAGQQETQYF. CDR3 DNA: TGTGCCACCAGTGATGCCGCAGGGCAACAAGAGACCCAGTACTTC.

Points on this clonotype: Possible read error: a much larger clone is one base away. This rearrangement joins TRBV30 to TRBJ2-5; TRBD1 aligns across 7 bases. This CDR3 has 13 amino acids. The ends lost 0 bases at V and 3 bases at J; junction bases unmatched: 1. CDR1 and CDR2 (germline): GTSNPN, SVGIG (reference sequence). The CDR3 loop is CAWSVGQEETQYF. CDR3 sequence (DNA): TGTGCCTGGAGTGTAGGACAGGAAGAGACCCAGTACTTC.

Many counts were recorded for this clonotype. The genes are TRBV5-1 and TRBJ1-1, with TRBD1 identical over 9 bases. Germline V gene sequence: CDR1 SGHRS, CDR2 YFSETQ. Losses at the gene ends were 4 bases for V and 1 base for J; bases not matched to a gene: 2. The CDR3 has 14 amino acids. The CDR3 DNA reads TGCGCCAGCAGCCTGGACAGGGGGAACACTGAAGCTTTCTTT. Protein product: CASSLDRGNTEAFF.

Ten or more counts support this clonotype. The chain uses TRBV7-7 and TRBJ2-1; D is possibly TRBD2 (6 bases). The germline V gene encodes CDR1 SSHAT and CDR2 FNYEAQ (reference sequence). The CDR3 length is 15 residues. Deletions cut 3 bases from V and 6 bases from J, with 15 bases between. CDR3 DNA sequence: TGTGCCAGCAGCTTTGGCGGGGTATTTGGCAATGAGCAGTTCTTC. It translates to CASSFGGVFGNEQFF.

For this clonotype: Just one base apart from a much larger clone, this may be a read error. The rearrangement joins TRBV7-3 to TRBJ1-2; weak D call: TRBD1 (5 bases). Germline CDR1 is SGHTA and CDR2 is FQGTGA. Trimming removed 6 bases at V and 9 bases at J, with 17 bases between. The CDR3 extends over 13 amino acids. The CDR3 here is CASRGGDADCYTF. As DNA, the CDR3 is TGTGCCAGCAGGGGGGGGGACGCTGATTGCTACACCTTC.

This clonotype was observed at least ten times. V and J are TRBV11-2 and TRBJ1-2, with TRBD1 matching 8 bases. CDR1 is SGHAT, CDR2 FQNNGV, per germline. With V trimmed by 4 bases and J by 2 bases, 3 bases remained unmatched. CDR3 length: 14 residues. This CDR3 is CASSSDRVNYGYTF. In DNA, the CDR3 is TGTGCCAGCAGCTCGGACAGGGTGAACTATGGCTACACCTTC.

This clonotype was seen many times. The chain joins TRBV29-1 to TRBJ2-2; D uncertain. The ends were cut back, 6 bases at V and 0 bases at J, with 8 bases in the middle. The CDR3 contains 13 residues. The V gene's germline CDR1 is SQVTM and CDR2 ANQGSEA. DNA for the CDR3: TGCAGCGTCCTGACCCCGAACACCGGGGAGCTGTTTTTT. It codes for CSVLTPNTGELFF.

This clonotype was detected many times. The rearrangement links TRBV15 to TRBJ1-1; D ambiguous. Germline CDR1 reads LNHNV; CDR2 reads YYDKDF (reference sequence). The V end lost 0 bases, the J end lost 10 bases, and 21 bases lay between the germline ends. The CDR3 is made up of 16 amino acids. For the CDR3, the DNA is TGTGCCACCAGCAGAGATGGGTGGGCGGGAGGAGATGGAGCTTTCTTT. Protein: CATSRDGWAGGDGAFF.